This T cell receptor beta chain was identified during a study of cytomegalovirus exposure and HLA in healthy donors. Study-wide context: For the 300 to 400 genotyped donors, over 80% fell within the Caucasian-associated ancestry cluster. Study results and limitations: A later analysis found most CMV-associated TCR beta chains apparently HLA-restricted. What TCR beta sequences reportedly achieved was accurate prediction of HLA-A and HLA-B alleles in most subjects.

PCR amplification relied on 60 Vbeta primers (plus 13 Jbeta primers). TCRdb's copy holds only in-frame clones and misses some; the assay was immunoSEQ multiplex PCR. The specimen's table records tens of thousands of clones. It was healthy bone marrow donors who served as donors. A word on this clone: Its antigen is unidentified.

This TCR was recovered from a male donor in good health and CMV-seronegative. The sequenced sample consisted of PBMCs.

The CDR3 protein is CASSLTNRDRGYTF. CDR3 coding DNA: TGTGCCAGCAGCTTAACGAACCGGGACAGGGGCTACACCTTC. The chain carries TRBV7-2 and TRBJ1-2; 8 nucleotides agree with TRBD1. The CDR3 runs to 14 residues. Looked up from germline, CDR1 is SGHTA and CDR2 is FQGNSA. Unmatched junction bases numbered 7, after V lost 2 bases and J lost 8 bases.